This TCR beta chain was retrieved from a study of shared clonotypes between healthy human individuals. Libraries were prepared by immunoSEQ multiplex PCR; TCRdb keeps only in-frame clonotypes and omits some of them. The repertoire holds 75,000 to 100,000 clones, with less than 60% as singletons. Germline V gene sequence: CDR1 MNHNS, CDR2 SASEGT. With 6 bases clipped from V and 4 bases from J, the junction kept 10 bases outside the gene matches. CDR3 length equals 15 residues. The study's findings and limits: Sampling covered nothing but blood. Tissue TCR repertoires likely differ from those found in blood.

All donors qualified as healthy HIV-negative adults and had experienced no recent acute infections or vaccinations. All of the donors resided in Nashville, Tennessee, and each was a Caucasian adult. With unsorted samples, genomic DNA was obtained from some 100 million PBMCs. This clone was counted between two and nine times. Its cognate antigen is unknown. The sequence was collected from a woman aged 40 to 50 in good health. Some clones in this sample may be carry-over from other donors' samples. This chain links TRBV6-1 with TRBJ2-7, with 9 bases that match TRBD1. The sequencing input was PBMCs. The CDR3 region is CASRILGTGWYEQYF. The CDR3 nucleotides read TGTGCCAGCAGAATCCTGGGGACAGGGTGGTACGAGCAGTACTTC.